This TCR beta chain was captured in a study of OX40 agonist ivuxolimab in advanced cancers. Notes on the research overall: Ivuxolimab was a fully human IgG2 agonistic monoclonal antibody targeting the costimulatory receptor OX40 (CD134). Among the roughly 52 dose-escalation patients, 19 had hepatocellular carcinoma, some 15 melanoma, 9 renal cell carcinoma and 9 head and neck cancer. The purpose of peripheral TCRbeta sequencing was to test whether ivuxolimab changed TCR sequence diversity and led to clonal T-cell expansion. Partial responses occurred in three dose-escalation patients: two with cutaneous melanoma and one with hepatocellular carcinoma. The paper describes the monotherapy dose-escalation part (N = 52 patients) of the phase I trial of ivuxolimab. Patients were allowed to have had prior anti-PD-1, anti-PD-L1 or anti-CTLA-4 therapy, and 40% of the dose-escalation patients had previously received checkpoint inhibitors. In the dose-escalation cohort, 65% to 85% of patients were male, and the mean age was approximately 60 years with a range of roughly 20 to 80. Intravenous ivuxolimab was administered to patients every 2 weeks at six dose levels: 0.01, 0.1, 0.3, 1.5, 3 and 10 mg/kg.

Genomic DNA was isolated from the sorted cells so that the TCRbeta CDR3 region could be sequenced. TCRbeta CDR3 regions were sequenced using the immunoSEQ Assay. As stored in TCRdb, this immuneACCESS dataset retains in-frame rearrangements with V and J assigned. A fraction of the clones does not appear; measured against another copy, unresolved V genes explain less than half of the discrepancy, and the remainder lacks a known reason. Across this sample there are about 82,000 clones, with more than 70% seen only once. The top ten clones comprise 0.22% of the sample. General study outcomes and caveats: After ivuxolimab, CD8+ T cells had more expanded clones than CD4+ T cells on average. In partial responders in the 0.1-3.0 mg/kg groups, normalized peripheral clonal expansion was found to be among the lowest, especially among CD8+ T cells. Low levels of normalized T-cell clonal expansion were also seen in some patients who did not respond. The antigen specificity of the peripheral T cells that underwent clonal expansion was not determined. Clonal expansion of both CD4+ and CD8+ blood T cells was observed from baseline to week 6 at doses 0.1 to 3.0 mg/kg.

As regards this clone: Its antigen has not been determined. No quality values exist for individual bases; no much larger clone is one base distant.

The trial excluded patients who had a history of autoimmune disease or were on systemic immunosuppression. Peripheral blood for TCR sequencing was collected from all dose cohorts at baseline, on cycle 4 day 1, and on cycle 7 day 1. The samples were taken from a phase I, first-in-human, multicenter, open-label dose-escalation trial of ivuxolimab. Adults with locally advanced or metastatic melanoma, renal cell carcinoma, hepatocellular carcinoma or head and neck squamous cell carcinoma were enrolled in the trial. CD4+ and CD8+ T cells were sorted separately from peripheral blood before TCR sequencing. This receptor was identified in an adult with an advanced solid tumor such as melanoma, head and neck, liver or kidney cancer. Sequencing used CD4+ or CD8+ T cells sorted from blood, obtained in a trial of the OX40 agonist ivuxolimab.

The bases are TGTGCCAGCAGCTTGGCCCTGAACACTGAAGCTTTCTTT. It encodes CASSLALNTEAFF. The chain employs TRBV5-5 and TRBJ1-1, with the D segment identity uncertain. The germline V gene (reference sequence) supplies CDR1 SGHKS and CDR2 YYEKEE. V loses 0 bases of germline sequence and J loses 0 bases, and the interval between the two ends is 3 bases. The CDR3 measures 13 amino acids from cysteine to phenylalanine. Only the CDR3 part of the read is kept: 39 bases, read in frame from the first base.